Detailed here is one T cell receptor beta chain. The target of this receptor is not known. The sample holds no much larger clone one base away, and base qualities are not on file. The data originate from a study of blood T cell repertoires in COVID-19 (dated by TCRdb to 2018 to 2021). Some background on the complete study: Samples from collaborators originated in the United States, Italy and Spain and spanned both the acute and convalescent phases of COVID-19. A de-identified subject ID, COVID-19 status, age in years and sex were almost always included in the sample metadata. HLA class I and class II types, where available, came from metadata supplied by the sample provider rather than from assay-based typing. The prospective study material was composed of cDNA or gDNA derived from T cells, B-cell-depleted T cells, or PBMCs. The repertoires were made available in a free public database intended to serve as a resource for research on the immune response to SARS-CoV-2. Deeply sampled blood TCRbeta repertoires from subjects exposed to, actively infected with, or recovered from COVID-19 were included in the dataset. The samples were drawn from two sources: the first 160 participants of the ongoing ImmuneRACE study, and about 1,300 subjects contributed by 6 global collaborators.

The immunoSEQ Assay, a bias-controlled multiplex PCR, was used to amplify TCRbeta CDR3 regions from genomic DNA. Per the source publication's procedure: Nucleated cell counts per sample were estimated from amplification of reference gene primers within the assay. To quantify the absolute abundance of each unique TCRbeta CDR3 rearrangement, sequence reads were collapsed and filtered. For each sample, productive Simpson clonality was calculated as the square root of Simpson's diversity index across productive rearrangements. The source is immuneACCESS, and TCRdb retained only in-frame sequences with V and J called. Part of the clones is not carried over; for the studies checked, unresolved V genes explain less than half of this, and the remainder is unexplained. D and trimming were read from the DNA, whereas the V and J calls and clone size are those reported in that table. A total of some 87,000 clones appear in this sample, around four fifths of them only once. The ten largest make up roughly 10% of the sample.

Whole blood was collected in K2EDTA tubes by collaborating institutions according to the institutions' own protocols. For TCRbeta analysis, collaborator samples were shipped as frozen whole blood, as isolated PBMCs, or as DNA extracted from either sample type. Findings and caveats that apply to the study as a whole: Clinical and demographic metadata were provided uncurated, with the amount varying by source and participant.

The sequence derives from a woman aged 70-85 years with active or convalescent COVID-19. Sequenced: peripheral blood.

CDR3 loop: CASSSRGYEQYF. Read as DNA, the sequence is TGTGCCAGCAGCTCCAGGGGCTACGAGCAGTACTTC. This chain joins TRBV6-2 or TRBV6-3 to TRBJ2-7; matching of 6 bases hints at TRBD1 as the D gene. Trimming removed 6 bases from V and 3 bases from J, leaving 9 bases between the germline ends. The CDR3 starts with the cysteine, ends with the phenylalanine, and has 12 residues. Only the CDR3 DNA is retained, 36 bases long and in frame from the first base. CDR1 and CDR2 (MNHEY, SVGEGT) derive from the germline V gene.